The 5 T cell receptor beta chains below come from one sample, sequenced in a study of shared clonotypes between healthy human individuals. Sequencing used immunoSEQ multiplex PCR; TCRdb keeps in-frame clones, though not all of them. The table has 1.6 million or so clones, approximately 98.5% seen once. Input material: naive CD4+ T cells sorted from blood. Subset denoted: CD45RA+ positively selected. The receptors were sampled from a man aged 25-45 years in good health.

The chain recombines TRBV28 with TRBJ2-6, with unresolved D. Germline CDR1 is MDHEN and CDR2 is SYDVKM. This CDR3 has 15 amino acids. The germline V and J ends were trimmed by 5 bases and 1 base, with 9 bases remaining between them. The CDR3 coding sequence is TGTGCCAGCAGTCCAAGCCCGTCTGGGGCCAACGTCCTGACTTTC. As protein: CASSPSPSGANVLTF.

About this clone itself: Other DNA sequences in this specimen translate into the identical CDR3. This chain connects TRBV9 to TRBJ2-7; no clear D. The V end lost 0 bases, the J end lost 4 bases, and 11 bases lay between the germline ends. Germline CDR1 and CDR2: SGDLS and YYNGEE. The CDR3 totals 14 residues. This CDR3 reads CASSVATGGYEQYF. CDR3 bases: TGTGCCAGCAGCGTAGCTACCGGCGGATACGAGCAGTACTTC.

CDR3: CASSLRTGPAGETQYF. The CDR3 DNA is TGTGCCAGCTCACTTCGGACAGGCCCGGCGGGGGAGACCCAGTACTTC. The chain links TRBV18 to TRBJ2-5; possible D gene TRBD1, 7 bases. Germline V lookup: CDR1 KGHSH, CDR2 LQKENI. V shed 4 bases and J shed 5 bases, with 20 bases lying between them. The CDR3 is made up of 16 amino acids.

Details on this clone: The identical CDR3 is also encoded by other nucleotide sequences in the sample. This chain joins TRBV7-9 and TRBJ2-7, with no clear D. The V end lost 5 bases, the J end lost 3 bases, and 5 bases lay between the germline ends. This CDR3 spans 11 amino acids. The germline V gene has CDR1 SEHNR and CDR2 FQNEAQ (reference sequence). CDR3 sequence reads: CASSLNYEQYF. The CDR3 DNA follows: TGTGCCAGCAGCCTGAACTACGAGCAGTACTTC.

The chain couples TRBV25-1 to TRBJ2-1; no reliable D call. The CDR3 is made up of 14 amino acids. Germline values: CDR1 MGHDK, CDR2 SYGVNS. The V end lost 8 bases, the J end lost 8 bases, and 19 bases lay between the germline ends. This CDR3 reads CASGETTTWDEQFF. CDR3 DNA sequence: TGTGCCAGCGGAGAAACTACGACTTGGGATGAGCAGTTCTTC. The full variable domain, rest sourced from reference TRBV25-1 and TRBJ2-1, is EADIYQTPRYLVIGTGKKITLECSQTMGHDKMYWYQQDPGMELHLIHYSYGVNSTEKGDLSSESTVSRIRTEHFPLTLESARPSHTSQYLCASGETTTWDEQFFGPGTRLTVL.